Listed below are T cell receptor beta chains from one sample, sequenced in a study of response to subunit inactivated influenza vaccine. TCRdb itself ran the RT-PCR reads through MiXCR, one entry per CDR3 protein. The sample has about 300,000 distinct CDR3 sequences; 22% are singletons. The specimen was PBMCs from blood, collected approximately 20 months after vaccination. These receptors originate from a man aged 45 to 75 who received an inactivated influenza vaccine. CDR3s include the opening cysteine and the closing phenylalanine or tryptophan. Each record gives: D gene, J gene, V gene, clone size, CDR3 DNA, CDR3 protein. The D gene is left open where the match is weak. Size is stated for part of the rows, as once, few or many counts, or as a class when the clone is expanded.

D: -
J: TRBJ2-5
V: TRBV13
size: few
DNA: TGTGCCAGCAGCGCGAACGATATGGAGACCCAGTACTTC
CDR3: CASSANDMETQYF

D: -
J: TRBJ2-5
V: TRBV20-1
size: -
DNA: TGCAGTGCTAGGCCCCCCTCGGGGGACCAAGAGACCCAGTACTTC
CDR3: CSARPPSGDQETQYF

D: -
J: TRBJ1-3
V: TRBV9
size: -
DNA: TGTGCCAGCAGCGTTCAGGGCGCCTCCGGAAACACCATATATTTT
CDR3: CASSVQGASGNTIYF

D: -
J: TRBJ1-2
V: TRBV12-3/TRBV12-4
size: -
DNA: TGTGCCAGCACCCAAGGACCCAAAGATTATGGCTACACCTTC
CDR3: CASTQGPKDYGYTF

D: -
J: TRBJ1-6
V: TRBV10-3
size: many
DNA: TGTGCCATCAGGTGGGACCTTAATTCACCCCTCCACTTT
CDR3: CAIRWDLNSPLHF

D: -
J: TRBJ2-1
V: TRBV5-1
size: few
DNA: TGCGCCAGCAGCCACAACAGGTACAATGAGCAGTTCTTC
CDR3: CASSHNRYNEQFF

D: -
J: TRBJ2-5
V: TRBV5-1
size: -
DNA: TGCGCCAGCAGCCCAGGACAGACACAAGAGACCCAGTACTTC
CDR3: CASSPGQTQETQYF

D: TRBD1
J: TRBJ2-1
V: TRBV5-4
size: -
DNA: TGTGCCAGCAGCCATCGACAGGGCTATTGGCTCTTC
CDR3: CASSHRQGYWLF

D: -
J: TRBJ1-1
V: TRBV11-3
size: -
DNA: TGTGCCAGCAGCTTATTCCAGGGCGAAGCTTTCTTT
CDR3: CASSLFQGEAFF

D: -
J: TRBJ1-5
V: TRBV12-3/TRBV12-4
size: -
DNA: TGTGCCAGCAGTCCACTGGGACTGGGTAATCAGCCCCAGCATTTT
CDR3: CASSPLGLGNQPQHF

D: TRBD2
J: TRBJ2-3
V: TRBV19
size: few
DNA: TGTGCCAGTAGTATGGGCGGGGGGGTAACTAGCACAGATACGCAGTATTTT
CDR3: CASSMGGGVTSTDTQYF

D: TRBD1
J: TRBJ1-6
V: TRBV6-5
size: -
DNA: TGTGCCAGCAGTTCCGCGGACAGGGTAGTATCACCCCTCCACTTT
CDR3: CASSSADRVVSPLHF

D: TRBD1
J: TRBJ1-2
V: TRBV28
size: -
DNA: TGTGCCAGCGGGGGGGGACAGATTTATGGCTACACCTTC
CDR3: CASGGGQIYGYTF

D: -
J: TRBJ2-3
V: TRBV2
size: -
DNA: TGTGCCAGCAGTGAGGGCTGGGCTAGCACAGATACGCAGTATTTT
CDR3: CASSEGWASTDTQYF

D: -
J: TRBJ2-1
V: TRBV7-2
size: -
DNA: TGTGCCAGCAGCTTGAGGACACTAGGGGGCAATGAGCAGTTCTTC
CDR3: CASSLRTLGGNEQFF

D: -
J: TRBJ1-2
V: TRBV5-1
size: few
DNA: TGCGCCAGCAGCCCCCCGAACTATGGCTACACCTTC
CDR3: CASSPPNYGYTF

D: -
J: TRBJ2-5
V: TRBV15
size: -
DNA: TGTGCCACCAGCAGAGACCGACAGGATGAAAAGACCCAGTACTTC
CDR3: CATSRDRQDEKTQYF

D: -
J: TRBJ2-5
V: TRBV3-1
size: -
DNA: TGTGCCAGCAGCCAAGAAAAGACAGGCGCGGTCGAGACCCAGTACTTC
CDR3: CASSQEKTGAVETQYF

D: -
J: TRBJ2-7
V: TRBV7-2
size: -
DNA: TGTGCCAGCAGCTTAACAGGGCTATCCCCCTACGAGCAGTACTTC
CDR3: CASSLTGLSPYEQYF

D: -
J: TRBJ1-1
V: TRBV4-2
size: few
DNA: TGTGCCAGCAGGAGAGAACCCCTGGGCACTGAAGCTTTCTTT
CDR3: CASRREPLGTEAFF

D: -
J: TRBJ2-1
V: TRBV11-2
size: -
DNA: TGTGCCAGCAGCTTAGCCCGGGGGAACTTCTACAATGAGCAGTTCTTC
CDR3: CASSLARGNFYNEQFF

D: TRBD1
J: TRBJ1-1
V: TRBV5-1
size: many
DNA: TGCGCCAGCAGCTTACAGGGGGCGCCGACTGAAGCTTTCTTT
CDR3: CASSLQGAPTEAFF

D: TRBD1
J: TRBJ1-2
V: TRBV7-9
size: -
DNA: TGTGCCAGCAGCTTGGACAGGGCAGCGGTCGACTACACCTTC
CDR3: CASSLDRAAVDYTF

D: -
J: TRBJ2-7
V: TRBV29-1
size: few
DNA: TGCAGCGTTGGACAGCACTCCTACGAGCAGTACTTC
CDR3: CSVGQHSYEQYF

D: -
J: TRBJ1-2
V: TRBV3-1
size: many
DNA: TGTGCCAGCAGCTCCCAGGGACGGGTCTATGGCTACACCTTC
CDR3: CASSSQGRVYGYTF

D: -
J: TRBJ1-2
V: TRBV3-1
size: -
DNA: TGTGCCAGCAGCCAAGTACAGGGCATCTATGGCTACACCTTC
CDR3: CASSQVQGIYGYTF

D: -
J: TRBJ2-1
V: TRBV12-3/TRBV12-4
size: -
DNA: TGTGCCAGCAGTTATCGGGTTTCCAATGAGCAGTTCTTC
CDR3: CASSYRVSNEQFF

D: TRBD2
J: TRBJ2-1
V: TRBV20-1
size: few
DNA: TGCAGTGCTAGGGGACTAGCGGGCTTTAGCTCCTACAATGAGCAGTTCTTC
CDR3: CSARGLAGFSSYNEQFF

D: -
J: TRBJ2-3
V: TRBV12-3/TRBV12-4
size: -
DNA: TGTGCCAGCAGCCCGGGGGCGGGGAGGCAGTATTTT
CDR3: CASSPGAGRQYF

D: TRBD2
J: TRBJ2-3
V: TRBV7-2
size: -
DNA: TGTGCCAGCAGCTCGCGGGGGTCCCGGGATACGCAGTATTTT
CDR3: CASSSRGSRDTQYF

D: -
J: TRBJ1-6
V: TRBV12-3/TRBV12-4
size: few
DNA: TGTGCCAGCAGAGCAGGGGTCTCCAATTCACCCCTCCACTTT
CDR3: CASRAGVSNSPLHF

D: TRBD1
J: TRBJ1-5
V: TRBV20-1
size: few
DNA: TGCAGTGCTGGGGACAGGGGAAGCCAGCCCCAGCATTTT
CDR3: CSAGDRGSQPQHF

D: -
J: TRBJ2-7
V: TRBV15
size: -
DNA: TGTGCCACCAGCCCCCGTTCTTCAGGGGTGAACGAGCAGTACTTC
CDR3: CATSPRSSGVNEQYF

D: TRBD1
J: TRBJ1-4
V: TRBV6-1
size: -
DNA: TGTGCCAGCAGTCCTGGACAGGCTCGGAATGAAAAACTGTTTTTT
CDR3: CASSPGQARNEKLFF

D: TRBD1
J: TRBJ1-5
V: TRBV4-3
size: few
DNA: TGCGCCAGCAGCCAGACAGGGGGCGCGGAGCCCCAGCATTTT
CDR3: CASSQTGGAEPQHF

D: -
J: TRBJ1-1
V: TRBV12-3/TRBV12-4
size: -
DNA: TGTGCCAGCAGTCGAACCCGGGTCACCATGAACACTAAAGCTTTCTTT
CDR3: CASSRTRVTMNTKAFF

D: TRBD1
J: TRBJ1-1
V: TRBV29-1
size: many
DNA: TGCAGCGTGACAGGGCCCATGAACACTGAAGCTTTCTTT
CDR3: CSVTGPMNTEAFF